This T cell receptor (beta chain) was identified during a study of cytomegalovirus exposure and HLA in healthy donors. About the research overall: The roughly 110 validation repertoires were reported in a later analysis to have been generated on the same platform as the roughly 720 first-cohort repertoires.

Trimming left V 3 bases short and J 1 base short, with 10 bases between. CDR1 is SGHRS, CDR2 YFSETQ, per germline. This CDR3 comprises 15 residues. Profiled with immunoSEQ multiplex PCR; TCRdb holds only in-frame clones, not every one. This repertoire shows under 200,000 clones, 81% found once; its top ten account for roughly 1.2%. The donors were members of the validation cohort, which comprised 120 subjects and was separate from the first cohort of 666 subjects. This TCR came from a woman in her 30s in good health and CMV-seronegative. The chain joins TRBV5-1 to TRBJ2-2; D possibly corresponds to TRBD1 (5 bases). Sequencing was carried out using PBMCs. The CDR3, as DNA: TGCGCCAGCAGCTCTTGGCAGGGGAACACCGGGGAGCTGTTTTTT. This translates into CASSSWQGNTGELFF.